These 32 T cell receptor beta chains originate from one sample sequenced in a study of cytomegalovirus exposure and HLA in healthy donors. PCR amplification relied on 60 Vbeta primers (plus 13 Jbeta primers). The repertoire was sequenced with immunoSEQ multiplex PCR; TCRdb's copy has only in-frame clones and lacks some. This sample contains around 100,000 clones. The sequencing sample was made of PBMCs. Source of these receptors: a woman aged 25 to 45 in good health and CMV-seronegative.

The V call is TRBV5-1, the J call TRBJ2-6, with 12 positions matching TRBD1. V lost 0 bases and J lost 4; bases outside the gene matches: 8. The CDR3 runs to 19 residues. Germline loops: CDR1 SGHRS, CDR2 YFSETQ. CDR3: CASSLVGQGALSGANVLTF. The CDR3 nucleotides are TGCGCCAGCAGCTTGGTGGGACAGGGGGCGCTATCAGGGGCCAACGTCCTGACTTTC.

V usage is TRBV28 and J usage is TRBJ1-4; D perhaps matches TRBD1 (6 bases). Per the germline V gene, CDR1 is MDHEN and CDR2 is SYDVKM. The ends were cut back, 7 bases at V and 8 bases at J, with 14 bases in the middle. The CDR3 runs 13 residues. Here the CDR3 DNA reads TGTGCCAGCAAGGGACAAGGCGTAGAAAAACTGTTTTTT. It translates to CASKGQGVEKLFF.

CDR3 coding DNA: TGTGCCAGCTCACCACTACCCGCACACGCGAACACCGGGGAGCTGTTTTTT. Its translation: CASSPLPAHANTGELFF. This rearrangement joins TRBV18 to TRBJ2-2, with D unresolved. Germline V gene sequence: CDR1 KGHSH, CDR2 LQKENI. Trimming removed 1 base at V and 0 bases at J, with 12 bases between. CDR3 length: 17 amino acids.

The V call is TRBV7-9, the J call TRBJ2-5; D might be TRBD2 (6 bases). The V end was cut by 5 bases, the J end by 4 bases, with 17 bases between. Germline V gene sequence: CDR1 SEHNR, CDR2 FQNEAQ (reference sequence). The length of the CDR3 is 15 residues. CDR3 nucleotide sequence: TGTGCCAGCAGCCCGGGCGGGGAGTGGGGAGAGACCCAGTACTTC. It is translated as CASSPGGEWGETQYF.

The chain combines TRBV5-4 with TRBJ1-1, with 8 positions matching TRBD1. CDR3 size: 19 residues. Looked up from germline, CDR1 is SGHNT and CDR2 is YYREEE (reference sequence). Losses at the gene ends were 1 base for V and 1 base for J; bases not matched to a gene: 15. The CDR3 region has the DNA TGTGCCAGCAGCTTGTTAGGACAGGGCGTTTATTACGGGAACACTGAAGCTTTCTTT. This gives the protein CASSLLGQGVYYGNTEAFF.

V is TRBV18 and J is TRBJ2-2; 9 bases are shared with TRBD2. The CDR3 consists of 17 residues. The V segment lost 2 bases and the J segment 5 bases; nucleotides outside the gene matches: 9. Germline-derived CDR1 and CDR2 are KGHSH and LQKENI. The CDR3 loop is CASSPSAGGLQTGELFF. CDR3 coding DNA: TGTGCCAGCTCACCAAGCGCGGGAGGGTTACAGACCGGGGAGCTGTTTTTT.

Remarks on this clone: Mismatch with germline at one junction end may stem from a read error. The gene calls are TRBV7-9 and TRBJ2-5, with D possibly TRBD1 on 9 matching bases. This CDR3 comprises 18 residues. Germline CDR1 SEHNR, CDR2 FQNEAQ (reference sequence). CDR3 sequence (DNA): TGTGCCGGCAGCTTAGCGGGGACCGGGACAGGGTTCTCGAAGACCCAGTACTTC. Amino acids: CAGSLAGTGTGFSKTQYF.

This chain uses TRBV2 with TRBJ2-5; TRBD2 agrees at 9 bases. V lost 0 bases and J lost 9; bases outside the gene matches: 17. The germline V gene has CDR1 SNHLY and CDR2 FYNNEI. CDR3 length equals 18 residues. Written as DNA, the CDR3 is TGTGCCAGCAGTGAAGCGCGTCCGGGACTAGCTGTGGACGAGGCCCAGTACTTC. Its translation is CASSEARPGLAVDEAQYF.

The V call is TRBV30, the J call TRBJ2-3; 7 bases are a match to TRBD2. This CDR3 has 14 amino acids. J was trimmed by 4 bases and V by 5 bases; bases with no gene match: 9. CDR1 is GTSNPN and CDR2 is SVGIG in the germline V gene (reference sequence). CDR3 residues: CAWGLGGGADTQYF. The CDR3 nucleotides read TGTGCCTGGGGCTTGGGGGGGGGAGCAGATACGCAGTATTTT.

Details on this clone: At the DNA level, this CDR3 is encoded by other sequences in the same sample as well. This chain joins TRBV7-8 and TRBJ1-5; maybe TRBD1 (5 bases). The CDR3 sequence is 15 residues long. The V end was cut by 1 base, the J end by 2 bases, with 9 bases between. The germline CDR1 and CDR2 sequences are SGHVS and FQNEAQ. The CDR3 DNA reads as TGTGCCAGCAGCTTAGAGCAGGGCCGCAATCAGCCCCAGCATTTT. Its translation: CASSLEQGRNQPQHF.

The chain carries TRBV27 and TRBJ2-1; TRBD2 might be the D (6 bases). Per the germline V gene, CDR1 is MNHEY and CDR2 is SMNVEV (reference sequence). The CDR3 is 13 residues long. V dropped 7 bases and J dropped 6 bases, with 13 bases sitting between them. CDR3 residues: CASKITTSNEQFF. The CDR3, as DNA: TGTGCCAGCAAAATTACGACTAGCAATGAGCAGTTCTTC.

The chain couples TRBV27 to TRBJ1-1, with TRBD1 matching 7 bases. V lost 5 bases to trimming and J lost 1 base; unmatched junction nucleotides: 10. The length of the CDR3 is 16 residues. Germline-derived CDR1 and CDR2 are MNHEY and SMNVEV (reference sequence). CDR3 nucleotide sequence: TGTGCCAGCAGTCCGAGCGCGGGACAGAGGAACACTGAAGCTTTCTTT. Its translation is CASSPSAGQRNTEAFF.

The chain links TRBV10-1 to TRBJ2-7, with 11 bases aligning to TRBD2. Germline trimming cut 5 bases from V and 6 bases from J; bases unmatched to any gene: 6. The CDR3 runs 14 residues. CDR1 is WNHNN and CDR2 is SYGVQD in the germline V gene (reference sequence). The CDR3 is CASSSSGRALEQYF. The CDR3 coding sequence is TGCGCCAGCAGTAGTAGCGGGAGGGCCCTCGAGCAGTACTTC.

The chain is built from TRBV4-2 and TRBJ1-2; 7 bases map to TRBD1. The J segment lost 4 bases and the V segment lost 4 bases, leaving 9 bases of the junction unmatched. Germline loops: CDR1 LGHNA, CDR2 YNFKEQ. There are 15 residues in the CDR3. The CDR3 coding sequence is TGTGCCAGCAGCCCGGCAAGGGGGCCAGGCTATGGCTACACCTTC. It specifies CASSPARGPGYGYTF.

CDR3: CAWKNGAGYGYTF. In DNA, the CDR3 is TGTGCCTGGAAGAATGGGGCTGGCTATGGCTACACCTTC. V usage is TRBV30 and J usage is TRBJ1-2, with D possibly TRBD1 on 5 matching bases. The CDR3 loop spans 13 amino acids. Germline loops: CDR1 GTSNPN, CDR2 SVGIG (reference sequence). V lost 4 bases and J lost 4, with 13 bases in between.

The rearrangement uses TRBV19 and TRBJ1-2, with TRBD1 matching over 10 bases. CDR1 is LNHDA, CDR2 SQIVND, per germline (reference sequence). This CDR3 has 14 amino acids. V lost 3 bases to trimming and J lost 4 bases; unmatched junction nucleotides: 2. The CDR3 DNA reads as TGTGCCAGTAGTATCGGGGACAGGGGCTATGGCTACACCTTC. Encoded protein: CASSIGDRGYGYTF. The full variable domain, its missing parts supplied by reference TRBV19 and TRBJ1-2, is DGGITQSPKYLFRKEGQNVTLSCEQNLNHDAMYWYRQDPGQGLRLIYYSQIVNDFQKGDIAEGYSVSREKKESFPLTVTSAQKNPTAFYLCASSIGDRGYGYTFGSGTRLTVV.

V is TRBV7-3 and J is TRBJ2-3; a possible D gene is TRBD2 (7 bases). Germline CDR1 SGHTA, CDR2 FQGTGA. The germline V and J ends were trimmed by 5 bases and 5 bases, with 17 bases remaining between them. CDR3 length: 15 amino acids. The CDR3 DNA sequence: TGTGCCAGCAGCGTAGGGGGGGGTACCGGAGATACGCAGTATTTT. Translated, it gives CASSVGGGTGDTQYF. The full variable domain, its missing parts supplied by reference TRBV7-3 and TRBJ2-3, is GAGVSQTPSNKVTEKGKYVELRCDPISGHTALYWYRQSLGQGPEFLIYFQGTGAADDSGLPNDRFFAVRPEGSVSTLKIQRTERGDSAVYLCASSVGGGTGDTQYFGPGTRLTVL.

The V gene is TRBV2, the J gene TRBJ1-4; TRBD1 matches at 12 bases. Germline V CDR1 and CDR2: SNHLY, FYNNEI. The CDR3 is 15 residues long. The junction had 8 bases not matched to a gene; V was cut back by 7 bases and J by 8 bases. CDR3 coding DNA: TGTGCCAGCATCCGGGACAGGGGGCGCTTCGAAAAACTGTTTTTT. It specifies CASIRDRGRFEKLFF.

The chain couples TRBV29-1 to TRBJ2-2; TRBD2 might be the D (6 bases). Looked up from germline, CDR1 is SQVTM and CDR2 is ANQGSEA. The germline V and J ends were trimmed by 1 base and 4 bases, with 13 bases remaining between them. The CDR3 runs to 15 residues. For the CDR3, the DNA is TGCAGCGTTGAAGTCCGGGGGAGAGGCACCGGGGAGCTGTTTTTT. Amino acid sequence: CSVEVRGRGTGELFF.

V gene TRBV5-1 combines with J gene TRBJ2-3; 7 bases line up with TRBD2. The CDR3 has 15 amino acids. CDR1 and CDR2 (germline): SGHRS, YFSETQ. V shed 6 bases, J shed 3 bases, and the junction held 10 bases outside the gene matches. In DNA, the CDR3 is TGCGCCAGCATTGAGCGCGGGGGATCAACAGATACGCAGTATTTT. Protein sequence: CASIERGGSTDTQYF.

The chain carries TRBV6-5 and TRBJ2-5; 7 bases align to TRBD2. J gave up 5 bases and V 6 bases, and 12 bases lay outside the gene matches. From germline, CDR1 is MNHEY and CDR2 SVGAGI. This CDR3 is 15 amino acids long. The CDR3 protein is CASSPSGEGSETQYF. The CDR3 DNA sequence: TGTGCCAGCAGCCCTTCGGGGGAGGGCTCGGAGACCCAGTACTTC.

J is TRBJ1-5 and V is TRBV29-1, with 7 positions matching TRBD1. V shed 7 bases and J 6 bases; nucleotides not matched to a gene: 9. Looked up from germline, CDR1 is SQVTM and CDR2 is ANQGSEA. This CDR3 contains 13 residues. Written as DNA, the CDR3 is TGCAGCGCAATGAACAGGGGTGGTCAGCCCCAGCATTTT. Translating it yields CSAMNRGGQPQHF.

The chain carries TRBV7-3 and TRBJ2-7, with 9 bases that match TRBD2. V shed 1 base and J 2 bases; nucleotides not matched to a gene: 3. The germline CDR1 and CDR2 sequences are SGHTA and FQGTGA. This CDR3 contains 15 residues. CDR3 sequence (DNA): TGTGCCAGCAGCTTAAGAGCGGGGGGACCCTACGAGCAGTACTTC. Translation gives CASSLRAGGPYEQYF.

The V call is TRBV18, the J call TRBJ1-5; D is undetermined. CDR1 and CDR2 (germline): KGHSH, LQKENI. This CDR3 contains 18 residues. V was shortened by 3 bases and J by 2 bases, with 20 bases between the two germline ends. The CDR3 is CASSPLPRRRDGNQPQHF. As DNA, the CDR3 is TGTGCCAGCTCACCTTTACCCAGGAGGCGGGATGGCAATCAGCCCCAGCATTTT.

This chain joins TRBV7-3 and TRBJ2-3; 7 bases are a match to TRBD2. V dropped 3 bases and J dropped 4; count of bases not matched to a gene: 4. This CDR3 comprises 14 residues. Germline-derived CDR1 and CDR2 are SGHTA and FQGTGA. CDR3 residues: CASSFGGSSDTQYF. CDR3 bases: TGTGCCAGCAGCTTCGGGGGGTCCTCAGATACGCAGTATTTT.

The gene calls are TRBV7-2 and TRBJ1-1; D unresolved. The CDR3 is made up of 12 amino acids. Germline V gene data show CDR1 as SGHTA and CDR2 as FQGNSA. V was pared by 5 bases and J by 5 bases, with 9 bases between. DNA for the CDR3: TGTGCCAGCAGCCCGATCAGGACTGAAGCTTTCTTT. Encoded protein: CASSPIRTEAFF.

This chain uses TRBV27 with TRBJ2-1, with 8 bases lining up with TRBD1. The ends lost 3 bases at V and 7 bases at J; junction bases unmatched: 11. The CDR3 is 16 amino acids. CDR1 and CDR2 from the germline V gene are MNHEY and SMNVEV (reference sequence). CDR3 loop: CASSFHDDRGTNEQFF. The CDR3 coding sequence is TGTGCCAGCAGTTTCCATGACGACAGGGGCACGAATGAGCAGTTCTTC.

This chain uses TRBV6-6 with TRBJ2-1; 14 bases are a match to TRBD2. J gave up 8 bases and V 6 bases, and 6 bases lay outside the gene matches. Germline V gene sequence: CDR1 MNHNY, CDR2 SVGAGI (reference sequence). There are 15 residues in the CDR3. The CDR3 is CASSTGTSGGHEQFF. The DNA of the CDR3 is TGTGCCAGCAGCACCGGGACTAGCGGGGGCCATGAGCAGTTCTTC.

This rearrangement joins TRBV15 to TRBJ2-1, with D possibly matching TRBD2 (6 bases). The V gene lost 6 bases and the J gene lost 7 bases, with 16 bases spanning the gap. This CDR3 is built from 14 residues. Germline values: CDR1 LNHNV, CDR2 YYDKDF (reference sequence). The CDR3 nucleotides are TGTGCCACCAGGGGGGATAGGGGAGGAAATGAGCAGTTCTTC. Translated, it gives CATRGDRGGNEQFF.

The CDR3 region is CASSPTQGEYYGYTF. In DNA form, the CDR3 reads TGTGCCAGCTCACCGACCCAAGGAGAGTACTATGGCTACACCTTC. The chain recombines TRBV18 with TRBJ1-2; unclear D gene. Germline-derived CDR1 and CDR2 are KGHSH and LQKENI. This CDR3 has 15 amino acids. V was cut by 3 bases and J by 3 bases, with 14 bases left in between.

The V call is TRBV7-9, the J call TRBJ1-2; no clear D. This CDR3 has 12 residues. Germline V gene data show CDR1 as SEHNR and CDR2 as FQNEAQ (reference sequence). Trimming stripped 5 bases from V and 3 bases from J, with 7 bases between. CDR3 in amino acids: CASSARDYGYTF. The DNA for the CDR3 is TGTGCCAGCAGCGCGAGGGACTATGGCTACACCTTC.

The chain uses TRBV5-8 and TRBJ1-1, with 10 nucleotides matching TRBD1. From germline, CDR1 is SGHTS and CDR2 YDEGEE. V lost 6 bases to trimming and J lost 1 base; unmatched junction nucleotides: 3. The CDR3 extends over 14 amino acids. CDR3 sequence reads: CASTWTGGNTEAFF. CDR3 bases: TGTGCCAGCACCTGGACAGGGGGGAACACTGAAGCTTTCTTT.